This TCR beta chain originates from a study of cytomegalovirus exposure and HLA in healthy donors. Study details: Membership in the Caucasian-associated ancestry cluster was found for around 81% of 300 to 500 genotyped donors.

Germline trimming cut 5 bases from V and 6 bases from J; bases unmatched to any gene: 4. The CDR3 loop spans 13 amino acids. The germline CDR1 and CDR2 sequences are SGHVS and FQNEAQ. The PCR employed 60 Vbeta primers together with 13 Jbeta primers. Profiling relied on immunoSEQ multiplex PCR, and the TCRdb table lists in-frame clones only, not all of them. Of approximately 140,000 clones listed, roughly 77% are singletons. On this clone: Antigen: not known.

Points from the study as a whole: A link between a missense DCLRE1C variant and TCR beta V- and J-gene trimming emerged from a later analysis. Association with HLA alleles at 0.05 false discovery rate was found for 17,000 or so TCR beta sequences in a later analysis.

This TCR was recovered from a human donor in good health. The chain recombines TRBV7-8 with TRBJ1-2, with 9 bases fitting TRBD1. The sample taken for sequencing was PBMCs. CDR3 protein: CASSGDREDGYTF. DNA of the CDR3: TGTGCCAGCAGCGGGGACAGGGAAGATGGCTACACCTTC.